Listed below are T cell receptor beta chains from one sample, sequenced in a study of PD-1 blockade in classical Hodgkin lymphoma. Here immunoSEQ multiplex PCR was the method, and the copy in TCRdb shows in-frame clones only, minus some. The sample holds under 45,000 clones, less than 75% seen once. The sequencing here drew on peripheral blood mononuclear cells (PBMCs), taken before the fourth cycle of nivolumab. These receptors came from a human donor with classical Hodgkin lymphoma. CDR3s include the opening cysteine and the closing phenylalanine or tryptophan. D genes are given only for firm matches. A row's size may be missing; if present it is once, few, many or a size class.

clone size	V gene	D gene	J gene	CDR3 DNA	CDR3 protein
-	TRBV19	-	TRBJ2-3	TGTGCCAGTAGTATTAGACAGGTGTCAAGGTCAGATACGCAGTATTTT	CASSIRQVSRSDTQYF
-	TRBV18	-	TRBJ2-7	TGTGCCAGCTCACCCGACAGGCCGAGCTCCTACGAGCAGTACTTC	CASSPDRPSSYEQYF
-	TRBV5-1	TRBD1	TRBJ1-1	TGCGCCAGCAGCTCCGGACAGGGGGCCACTGAAGCTTTCTTT	CASSSGQGATEAFF
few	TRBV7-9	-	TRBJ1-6	TGTGCCAGCAGCTTCTTCGGTGAGGGTTCACCCCTCCACTTT	CASSFFGEGSPLHF
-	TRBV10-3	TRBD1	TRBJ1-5	TGTGCCATCAGTGAGGGCAGGGGGCCCGGTAGCAATCAGCCCCAGCATTTT	CAISEGRGPGSNQPQHF
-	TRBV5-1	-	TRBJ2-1	TGCGCCAGCAGCTCACAGGGCTACAATGAGCAGTTCTTC	CASSSQGYNEQFF
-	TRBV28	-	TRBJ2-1	TGTGCCAGCAGTGCCCGCAATGAGCAGTTCTTC	CASSARNEQFF
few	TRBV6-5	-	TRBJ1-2	TGTGCCAGCAGTTACAACGCCGGGGGCGCGATCCACTTC	CASSYNAGGAIHF
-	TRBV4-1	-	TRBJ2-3	TGCGCCAGCAGCCATGTTAACTTAGTGAGCACAGATACGCAGTATTTT	CASSHVNLVSTDTQYF
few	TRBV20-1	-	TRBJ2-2	TGCAGTGCCAGGGGAACCGGGGAGCTGTTTTTT	CSARGTGELFF
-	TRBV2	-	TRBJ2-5	TGTGCCAGCAGTGCGAGATCCTCAGGAGAGACCCAGTACTTC	CASSARSSGETQYF
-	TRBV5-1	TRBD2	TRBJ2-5	TGCGCCAGCAGCCTCGGACTAGCGGGAGGGCAAGAGACCCAGTACTTC	CASSLGLAGGQETQYF
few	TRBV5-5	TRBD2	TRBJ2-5	TGTGCCAGCAGCCTTGGCCTAGCGGGGTCAGAGACCCAGTACTTC	CASSLGLAGSETQYF
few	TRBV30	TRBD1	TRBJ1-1	TGTGCCTGGGACAGGGAGGGCACTGAAGCTTTCTTT	CAWDREGTEAFF
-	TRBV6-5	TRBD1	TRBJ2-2	TGTGCCAGCTTGGACAGGGCGAACACCGGGGAGCTGTTTTTT	CASLDRANTGELFF
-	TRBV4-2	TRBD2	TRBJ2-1	TGTGCCAGCAGCCAAGAAGGGGGTCCTAGCGGGGTTAACAATGAGCAGTTCTTC	CASSQEGGPSGVNNEQFF
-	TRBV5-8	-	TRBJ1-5	TGTGCCAGCAGCTTGGGGTTTAGTAGCAATCAGCCCCAGCATTTT	CASSLGFSSNQPQHF
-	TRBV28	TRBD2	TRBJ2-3	TGTGCCAGCGGGAGGGACCTCCCCACAGATACGCAGTATTTT	CASGRDLPTDTQYF
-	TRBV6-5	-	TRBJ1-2	TGTGCCAGCAGACCCGACAGGCTGGGTAACTATGGCTACACCTTC	CASRPDRLGNYGYTF
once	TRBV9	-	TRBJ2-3	TGTGCCAGCAGCGTAGGAAGCTGGAGCACAGATACGCAGTATTTT	CASSVGSWSTDTQYF
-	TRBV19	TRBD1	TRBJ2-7	TGTGCCAGTAGTAGAAGGGGACAGTCCTACGAGCAGTACTTC	CASSRRGQSYEQYF
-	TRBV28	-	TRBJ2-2	TGTGCCAGCACCTCGGGGGGCTCGACCGGGGAGCTGTTTTTT	CASTSGGSTGELFF
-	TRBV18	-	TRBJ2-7	TGTGCCAGCTCAACAGGGTACTACGAGCAGTACTTC	CASSTGYYEQYF
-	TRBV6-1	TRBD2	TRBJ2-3	TGTGCCAGCAGGGAAACCGGGACTAGCGGACTTTTTAGCACAGATACGCAGTATTTT	CASRETGTSGLFSTDTQYF
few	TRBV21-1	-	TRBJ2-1	TGTGCCACCCCAGCGGGAGCCTCCTACAATGAGCAGTTCTTC	CATPAGASYNEQFF
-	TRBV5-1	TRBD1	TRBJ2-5	TGCGCCAGCAGCGAAGGGACAGGGCAAGAGACCCAGTACTTC	CASSEGTGQETQYF